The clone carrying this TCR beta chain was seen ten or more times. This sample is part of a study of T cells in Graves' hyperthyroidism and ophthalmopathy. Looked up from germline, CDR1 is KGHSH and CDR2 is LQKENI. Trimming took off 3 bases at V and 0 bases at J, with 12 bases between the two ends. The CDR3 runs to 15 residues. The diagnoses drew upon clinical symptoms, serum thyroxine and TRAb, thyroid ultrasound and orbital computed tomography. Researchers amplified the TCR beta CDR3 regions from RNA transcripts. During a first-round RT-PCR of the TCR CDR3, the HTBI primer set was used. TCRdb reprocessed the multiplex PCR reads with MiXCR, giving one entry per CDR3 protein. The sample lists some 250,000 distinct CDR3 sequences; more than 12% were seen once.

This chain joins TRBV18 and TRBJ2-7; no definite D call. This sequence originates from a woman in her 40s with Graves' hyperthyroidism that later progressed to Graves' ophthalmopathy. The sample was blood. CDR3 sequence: CASSPGFEDSYEQYF. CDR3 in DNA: TGTGCCAGCTCACCGGGCTTCGAAGACTCCTACGAGCAGTACTTC.